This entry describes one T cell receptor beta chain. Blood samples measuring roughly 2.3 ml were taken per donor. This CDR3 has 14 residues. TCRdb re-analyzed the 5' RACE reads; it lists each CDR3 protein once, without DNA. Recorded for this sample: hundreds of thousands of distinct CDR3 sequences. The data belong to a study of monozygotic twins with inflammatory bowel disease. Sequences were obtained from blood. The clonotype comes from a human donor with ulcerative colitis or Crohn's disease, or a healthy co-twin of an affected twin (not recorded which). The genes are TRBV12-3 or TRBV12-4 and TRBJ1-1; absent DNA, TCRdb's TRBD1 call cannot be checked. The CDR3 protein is CASSLGEGTGIAFF.